The 15 T cell receptor beta chains below come from one sample, sequenced in a study of blood T cell repertoires in COVID-19. Profiled with immunoSEQ multiplex PCR; TCRdb holds only in-frame clones, not every one. The sample contains 110,000 to 150,000 clones, 70% to 90% of which appear only once. Sequencing was done on a sample of peripheral blood. The receptors here all came from a woman aged 45-65 years with acute or convalescent COVID-19.

This clone was recorded a few times. V and J are TRBV28 and TRBJ1-2; D is possibly TRBD1 (6 bases). Germline CDR1 reads MDHEN; CDR2 reads SYDVKM. Trimming stripped 4 bases from V and 4 bases from J, with 16 bases between. The CDR3 contains 15 residues. CDR3 in amino acids: CASSSPGQSVYGYTF. CDR3 nucleotide sequence: TGTGCCAGCAGTTCGCCGGGACAATCTGTCTATGGCTACACCTTC.

The chain is built from TRBV18 and TRBJ2-1; a weak D match, TRBD1 (5 bases). The CDR3 sequence is 15 residues long. CDR1 and CDR2 (germline): KGHSH, LQKENI. V lost 5 bases to trimming and J lost 4 bases, with 15 bases between them. CDR3 amino acids: CASSSQGTPYNEQFF. CDR3 DNA sequence: TGTGCCAGCTCATCGCAGGGCACTCCGTACAATGAGCAGTTCTTC.

This clone has more than one count but fewer than ten. The rearrangement links TRBV18 to TRBJ1-1; no reliable D call. The CDR3 consists of 14 residues. Per the germline V gene, CDR1 is KGHSH and CDR2 is LQKENI. V gave up 4 bases and J gave up 6 bases, with 15 bases separating them. CDR3 amino acids: CASSQRREVPEAFF. The CDR3 nucleotides are TGTGCCAGCTCACAAAGGAGGGAGGTCCCTGAAGCTTTCTTT.

The gene calls are TRBV28 and TRBJ2-2; TRBD2 agrees at 9 bases. V trimming: 5 bases; J trimming: 3 bases; junction bases outside the gene matches: 16. Germline V gene lookup returns CDR1 MDHEN and CDR2 SYDVKM. The CDR3 loop spans 19 amino acids. CDR3 nucleotide sequence: TGTGCCAGCAGTCGAATCCCCGTCTGGGAGCGGGAGGACACCGGGGAGCTGTTTTTT. This codes for CASSRIPVWEREDTGELFF. The variable domain in full, with the rest retrieved from reference TRBV28 and TRBJ2-2, is DVKVTQSSRYLVKRTGEKVFLECVQDMDHENMFWYRQDPGLGLRLIYFSYDVKMKEKGDIPEGYSVSREKKERFSLILESASTNQTSMYLCASSRIPVWEREDTGELFFGEGSRLTVL.

The rearrangement links TRBV19 to TRBJ1-4; D call uncertain. Trimming removed 8 bases from V and 0 bases from J, with 10 bases in between. Germline loops: CDR1 LNHDA, CDR2 SQIVND (reference sequence). The CDR3 is 14 amino acids. CDR3 in DNA: TGTGCCAGTGGAGCCACGGCAACTAATGAAAAACTGTTTTTT. It yields the protein CASGATATNEKLFF.

CDR3 nucleotides: TGTGCCAGCAGCGTGGGGGACAGGACTATCTATAATTCACCCCTCCACTTT. This sequence encodes CASSVGDRTIYNSPLHF. The V gene is TRBV9, the J gene TRBJ1-6; 8 bases agree with TRBD1. The ends lost 2 bases at V and 3 bases at J; junction bases unmatched: 7. CDR3 length equals 17 residues. The germline V gene encodes CDR1 SGDLS and CDR2 YYNGEE. Using reference TRBV9 and TRBJ1-6 for the parts outside the CDR3, the full variable domain is DSGVTQTPKHLITATGQRVTLRCSPRSGDLSVYWYQQSLDQGLQFLIQYYNGEERAKGNILERFSAQQFPDLHSELNLSSLELGDSALYFCASSVGDRTIYNSPLHFGNGTRLTVT.

This clone was recorded only once. The V call is TRBV19, the J call TRBJ2-3, with 9 bases identical to TRBD1. The CDR3 length is 15 residues. V lost 6 bases, J lost 4 bases, and 8 bases stayed unmatched. Germline CDR1 reads LNHDA; CDR2 reads SQIVND (reference sequence). This chain's CDR3 is CASRGTGKNPDTQYF. CDR3 nucleotide sequence: TGTGCCAGTAGAGGGACAGGGAAAAATCCAGATACGCAGTATTTT.

The chain is built from TRBV19 and TRBJ1-2; no firm D call. Per germline, CDR1 LNHDA and CDR2 SQIVND (reference sequence). V shed 2 bases and J shed 3 bases, with 16 bases lying between them. This CDR3 comprises 16 residues. This CDR3 reads CASSIPRGLNYYGYTF. In DNA form, the CDR3 reads TGTGCCAGTAGTATACCCCGCGGGTTGAACTACTATGGCTACACCTTC.

The chain is built from TRBV7-8 and TRBJ2-1, with TRBD2 identical over 13 bases. Germline V CDR1 and CDR2: SGHVS, FQNEAQ. Trimming cost V 0 bases and J 6 bases; bases outside gene matches: 5. CDR3 length: 17 residues. The DNA for the CDR3 is TGTGCCAGCAGCTTAGCGGGACTAGCGGGGATCATCAATGAGCAGTTCTTC. Its protein product is CASSLAGLAGIINEQFF. Full variable domain (rest looked up from reference TRBV7-8 and TRBJ2-1): GAGVSQSPRYKVAKRGQDVALRCDPISGHVSLFWYQQALGQGPEFLTYFQNEAQLDKSGLPSDRFFAERPEGSVSTLKIQRTQQEDSAVYLCASSLAGLAGIINEQFFGPGTRLTVL.

The genes are TRBV18 and TRBJ1-3; D call uncertain. Trimming removed 2 bases at V and 6 bases at J, with 11 bases between. CDR1 and CDR2 (germline): KGHSH, LQKENI. The CDR3 has 14 amino acids. This chain's CDR3 is CASSPSGSENTIYF. In DNA, the CDR3 is TGTGCCAGCTCACCATCAGGATCGGAAAACACCATATATTTT. Full variable domain (rest looked up from reference TRBV18 and TRBJ1-3): NAGVMQNPRHLVRRRGQEARLRCSPMKGHSHVYWYRQLPEEGLKFMVYLQKENIIDESGMPKERFSAEFPKEGPSILRIQQVVRGDSAAYFCASSPSGSENTIYFGEGSWLTVV.

This chain links TRBV9 with TRBJ2-1, with 10 bases aligning to TRBD1. Germline CDR1 reads SGDLS; CDR2 reads YYNGEE. Trimming cost V 4 bases and J 7 bases; bases outside gene matches: 11. The CDR3 spans 16 residues. CDR3 region: CASSFGTGAGGNEQFF. The CDR3 region has the DNA TGTGCCAGCAGCTTCGGGACAGGGGCCGGGGGGAATGAGCAGTTCTTC.

The genes are TRBV9 and TRBJ2-1; 15 bases map to TRBD2. CDR1 is SGDLS, CDR2 YYNGEE, per germline. The CDR3 covers 15 residues. The V segment lost 0 bases and the J segment 8 bases; nucleotides outside the gene matches: 0. The CDR3 nucleotides read TGTGCCAGCAGCGTAGGGACTAGCGGGGGGGATGAGCAGTTCTTC. Translating it yields CASSVGTSGGDEQFF.

The sample holds a few counts of this clone. V gene TRBV19 combines with J gene TRBJ1-5; D gene unclear. V lost 6 bases to trimming and J lost 0 bases, with 12 bases between them. Germline CDR1 LNHDA, CDR2 SQIVND (reference sequence). This CDR3 has 15 residues. The CDR3 here is CASSPTPYSNQPQHF. The CDR3 DNA reads as TGTGCCAGTAGCCCGACACCATATAGCAATCAGCCCCAGCATTTT.

The V gene is TRBV7-9, the J gene TRBJ1-2; 7 bases align to TRBD1. V shed 3 bases and J 7 bases; nucleotides not matched to a gene: 11. Germline V lookup: CDR1 SEHNR, CDR2 FQNEAQ (reference sequence). This CDR3 is 15 amino acids long. The CDR3 spells CASSFPTGRDGGYTF. The CDR3 coding sequence is TGTGCCAGCAGCTTCCCGACAGGGCGGGATGGTGGCTACACCTTC. The whole variable domain, remainder taken from reference TRBV7-9 and TRBJ1-2, is DTGVSQNPRHKITKRGQNVTFRCDPISEHNRLYWYRQTLGQGPEFLTYFQNEAQLEKSRLLSDRFSAERPKGSFSTLEIQRTEQGDSAMYLCASSFPTGRDGGYTFGSGTRLTVV.

The gene calls are TRBV27 and TRBJ2-2; possibly TRBD1 for D (5 bases). The V end lost 5 bases, the J end lost 5 bases, and 18 bases lay between the germline ends. The germline V gene encodes CDR1 MNHEY and CDR2 SMNVEV (reference sequence). CDR3 length equals 16 residues. CDR3 region: CASSPQGSSGTGELFF. As DNA, the CDR3 is TGTGCCAGCAGTCCGCAGGGTTCTAGTGGTACCGGGGAGCTGTTTTTT.